Below are 31 T cell receptor beta chains sequenced from a single sample in a study of technical replicates of blood from a handful of donors. Sequencing was performed with immunoSEQ multiplex PCR; in TCRdb, only in-frame clones are kept and a portion is missing. The table has around 67,000 clones, nearly 97% seen once. Sequenced material: T cells isolated from PBMCs. The receptors derive from a human donor in good health.

The rearrangement joins TRBV5-1 to TRBJ1-5; 7 bases are shared with TRBD1. Germline V lookup: CDR1 SGHRS, CDR2 YFSETQ. The CDR3 sequence is 14 residues long. Trimming cost V 4 bases and J 4 bases; bases outside gene matches: 5. CDR3 coding DNA: TGCGCCAGCAGCCTCCAACAGGGGAATCAGCCCCAGCATTTT. Translated: CASSLQQGNQPQHF.

The CDR3 DNA reads as TGTGCCAGCAGCTTGGCGGGGGGGCAAGATACGCAGTATTTT. Protein product: CASSLAGGQDTQYF. This rearrangement joins TRBV5-4 to TRBJ2-3; 8 bases agree with TRBD2. CDR3 length: 14 residues. The V gene end was trimmed by 0 bases and the J gene end by 5 bases; junction bases not matched to a gene: 2. The germline gives CDR1 SGHNT, CDR2 YYREEE (reference sequence).

The chain has TRBV5-1 and TRBJ2-7, with unresolved D. CDR1 and CDR2 from the germline V gene are SGHRS and YFSETQ. This CDR3 spans 12 amino acids. V was clipped by 3 bases and J by 3 bases, with 7 bases between them. CDR3 in amino acids: CASSSSRYEQYF. Here the CDR3 DNA reads TGCGCCAGCAGCTCTAGTCGCTACGAGCAGTACTTC.

The chain recombines TRBV4-1 with TRBJ2-3; 8 bases match TRBD2. The CDR3 contains 16 residues. V shed 4 bases and J 2 bases; nucleotides not matched to a gene: 8. Germline lookup yields CDR1 MGHRA and CDR2 YSYEKL. This CDR3 is CASSLLGGLATDTQYF. In DNA form, the CDR3 reads TGCGCCAGCAGCCTACTCGGAGGACTAGCCACAGATACGCAGTATTTT.

The DNA of the CDR3 is TGTGCCAGCAGTTTAAGGGACATGTATGAAAAACTGTTTTTT. It translates to CASSLRDMYEKLFF. The J gene is TRBJ1-4, the V gene TRBV28; perhaps TRBD1 as D (6 bases). The V gene's germline CDR1 is MDHEN and CDR2 SYDVKM. V lost 2 bases and J 6 bases, leaving 10 bases between the germline ends. This CDR3 contains 14 residues.

J is TRBJ2-3 and V is TRBV6-5; no firm D call. The V gene's germline CDR1 is MNHEY and CDR2 SVGAGI. V lost 7 bases, J lost 1 base, and 12 bases lay in between. This CDR3 is 14 amino acids long. The CDR3 coding sequence is TGTGCCAGCACCTCCCCGTCCGGCACAGATACGCAGTATTTT. This sequence encodes CASTSPSGTDTQYF.

The rearrangement links TRBV6-4 to TRBJ2-3; a possible D gene is TRBD2 (6 bases). CDR3 length: 16 residues. V lost 0 bases and J lost 1, with 11 bases in between. Germline V lookup: CDR1 MRHNA, CDR2 SNTAGT. The CDR3 is CASSDSWDFRTDTQYF. Here the CDR3 DNA reads TGTGCCAGCAGTGACTCTTGGGACTTCCGCACAGATACGCAGTATTTT.

The chain couples TRBV5-4 to TRBJ1-4, with D hard to call. V dropped 5 bases and J dropped 2 bases, with 16 bases sitting between them. CDR1 and CDR2 (germline): SGHNT, YYREEE (reference sequence). This CDR3 has 16 residues. The CDR3 region has the DNA TGTGCCAGCAGTCCGACGGGGAGATCGACTAATGAAAAACTGTTTTTT. Translated: CASSPTGRSTNEKLFF.

The chain joins TRBV15 to TRBJ2-7; D possibly corresponds to TRBD2 (6 bases). Trimming stripped 1 base from V and 3 bases from J, with 16 bases between. This CDR3 has 16 amino acids. Germline lookup yields CDR1 LNHNV and CDR2 YYDKDF (reference sequence). The chain's CDR3 is CATSRVAAGPSYEQYF. DNA of the CDR3: TGTGCCACCAGCAGAGTAGCGGCAGGCCCAAGCTACGAGCAGTACTTC.

The V call is TRBV5-4, the J call TRBJ2-7; TRBD1 might be the D (6 bases). This CDR3 comprises 15 residues. Per germline, CDR1 SGHNT and CDR2 YYREEE (reference sequence). V gave up 0 bases and J gave up 6 bases, with 16 bases separating them. CDR3 protein: CASSLAGAFPFEQYF. The CDR3 nucleotides read TGTGCCAGCAGCTTGGCAGGGGCGTTTCCCTTCGAGCAGTACTTC.

The rearrangement joins TRBV5-1 to TRBJ1-1; D is uncertain. CDR1 and CDR2 from the germline V gene are SGHRS and YFSETQ. V shed 2 bases and J shed 2 bases, with 16 bases lying between them. The CDR3 loop spans 16 amino acids. The DNA for the CDR3 is TGCGCCAGCAGCTTCGTGGCTTTGGTCTCCAACACTGAAGCTTTCTTT. Amino acid sequence: CASSFVALVSNTEAFF.

V gene TRBV28 combines with J gene TRBJ2-5, with 8 positions matching TRBD1. The CDR3 has 15 amino acids. J gave up 6 bases and V 2 bases, and 8 bases lay outside the gene matches. CDR1 MDHEN and CDR2 SYDVKM come from the germline V gene. This chain's CDR3 is CASSLQTGVGKTQYF. CDR3 coding DNA: TGTGCCAGCAGTTTACAGACAGGGGTGGGAAAGACCCAGTACTTC. The full variable domain, rest sourced from reference TRBV28 and TRBJ2-5, is DVKVTQSSRYLVKRTGEKVFLECVQDMDHENMFWYRQDPGLGLRLIYFSYDVKMKEKGDIPEGYSVSREKKERFSLILESASTNQTSMYLCASSLQTGVGKTQYFGPGTRLLVL.

The rearrangement joins TRBV7-9 to TRBJ2-3; 7 nucleotides align to TRBD2. Trimming cost V 5 bases and J 2 bases; bases outside gene matches: 10. The germline V gene encodes CDR1 SEHNR and CDR2 FQNEAQ (reference sequence). The CDR3 loop spans 16 amino acids. The CDR3 loop reads CASSSLGTISTDTQYF. The CDR3 DNA reads as TGTGCCAGCAGCAGCCTAGGGACTATTTCCACAGATACGCAGTATTTT.

This chain joins TRBV5-1 and TRBJ2-1; D not certain. Trimming took off 0 bases at V and 2 bases at J, with 15 bases between the two ends. Per the germline V gene, CDR1 is SGHRS and CDR2 is YFSETQ. This CDR3 region has 17 residues. As DNA, the CDR3 is TGCGCCAGCAGCTTGGTGAGTAGCCCTAATACCTACAATGAGCAGTTCTTC. It specifies CASSLVSSPNTYNEQFF.

The J gene is TRBJ2-7, the V gene TRBV9; D call uncertain. Trimming removed 3 bases at V and 5 bases at J, with 9 bases between. The CDR3 is 12 amino acids. CDR1 and CDR2 from the germline V gene are SGDLS and YYNGEE. CDR3 DNA: TGTGCCAGCAGCGCCGTCTCGGACGAGCAGTACTTC. Amino acid sequence: CASSAVSDEQYF. The complete variable domain, with remaining parts taken from reference TRBV9 and TRBJ2-7, reads DSGVTQTPKHLITATGQRVTLRCSPRSGDLSVYWYQQSLDQGLQFLIQYYNGEERAKGNILERFSAQQFPDLHSELNLSSLELGDSALYFCASSAVSDEQYFGPGTRLTVT.

The chain uses TRBV2 and TRBJ2-7; 8 positions agree with TRBD2. The V gene end was trimmed by 7 bases and the J gene end by 4 bases; junction bases not matched to a gene: 9. Germline CDR1 is SNHLY and CDR2 is FYNNEI. This CDR3 is built from 14 residues. As DNA, the CDR3 is TGTGCCAGCACTGCCGGGGGGGCTACTTACGAGCAGTACTTC. Its protein product is CASTAGGATYEQYF.

CDR3 protein: CASSPRGQAYNEQFF. CDR3 DNA: TGTGCCAGCAGCCCCAGGGGGCAGGCCTACAATGAGCAGTTCTTC. The chain employs TRBV7-8 and TRBJ2-1; 8 bases are shared with TRBD1. Germline V gene data show CDR1 as SGHVS and CDR2 as FQNEAQ. The CDR3 runs 15 residues. The trim removed 5 bases at V and 2 bases at J, leaving 5 bases unmatched.

In nucleotides, the CDR3 is TGTGCCAGCAGTTTAGGAGGGAGGGCCATTTACGAGCAGTACTTC. It specifies CASSLGGRAIYEQYF. The J gene is TRBJ2-7, the V gene TRBV28; 7 bases align to TRBD2. Germline V CDR1 and CDR2: MDHEN, SYDVKM. The CDR3 has 15 residues. The trim removed 2 bases at V and 4 bases at J, leaving 8 bases unmatched.

The CDR3 region is CASSLGDRGLPVQGYTF. The CDR3 DNA sequence: TGCGCCAGCAGCTTGGGAGACAGGGGGCTGCCGGTTCAAGGCTACACCTTC. This chain links TRBV5-1 with TRBJ1-2; 10 bases match TRBD1. The ends lost 0 bases at V and 8 bases at J; junction bases unmatched: 13. Germline assignment: CDR1 SGHRS and CDR2 YFSETQ. This CDR3 contains 17 residues.

The rearrangement joins TRBV7-3 to TRBJ1-2; 12 bases line up with TRBD1. J lost 4 bases, V lost 1 base, and 13 bases had no gene match. The CDR3 is 19 amino acids. The germline CDR1 and CDR2 sequences are SGHTA and FQGTGA. As DNA, the CDR3 is TGTGCCAGCAGCTTAAAAGGGGCCGGGACAGGGGGCCGAGGCTATGGCTACACCTTC. Its translation is CASSLKGAGTGGRGYGYTF.

The chain recombines TRBV5-8 with TRBJ2-3; no definite D call. V lost 3 bases and J lost 6, with 8 bases in between. The germline V gene has CDR1 SGHTS and CDR2 YDEGEE. The CDR3 has 12 residues. The CDR3 sequence is CASSSARDTQYF. In DNA form, the CDR3 reads TGTGCCAGCAGCTCCGCTAGGGATACGCAGTATTTT.

The chain has TRBV5-4 and TRBJ1-3, with a tentative D call TRBD1 (6 bases). Germline V gene lookup returns CDR1 SGHNT and CDR2 YYREEE (reference sequence). This CDR3 comprises 16 residues. V lost 1 base to trimming and J lost 0 bases, with 11 bases between them. The CDR3 region has the DNA TGTGCCAGCAGCTTGTCGGGACACTTCTCTGGAAACACCATATATTTT. Translated, it gives CASSLSGHFSGNTIYF.

V gene TRBV4-1 combines with J gene TRBJ2-7; weak D call: TRBD1 (6 bases). V lost 0 bases and J lost 0, with 15 bases in between. Germline V gene lookup returns CDR1 MGHRA and CDR2 YSYEKL. The CDR3 extends over 17 amino acids. Here the CDR3 reads CASSQEGAGLRSYEQYF. The CDR3 DNA is TGCGCCAGCAGCCAAGAGGGGGCAGGGCTACGCTCCTACGAGCAGTACTTC.

The chain joins TRBV7-8 to TRBJ2-7; the D gene is possibly TRBD2 (6 bases). The CDR3 consists of 13 residues. Germline CDR1 is SGHVS and CDR2 is FQNEAQ. Deletions cut 4 bases from V and 3 bases from J, with 10 bases between. The CDR3 loop is CASSSGTHYEQYF. CDR3 DNA sequence: TGTGCCAGCAGCTCCGGGACTCACTACGAGCAGTACTTC.

V usage is TRBV4-1 and J usage is TRBJ2-7; D is unresolved. CDR3 size: 16 residues. V was trimmed by 0 bases and J by 2 bases, leaving 14 bases between them. Germline V gene sequence: CDR1 MGHRA, CDR2 YSYEKL. The CDR3 here is CASSQELTLPTYEQYF. The CDR3 bases are TGCGCCAGCAGCCAAGAGTTAACCCTACCCACCTACGAGCAGTACTTC.

V and J are TRBV5-1 and TRBJ1-3, with 8 bases that match TRBD1. The CDR3 sequence is 16 residues long. Looked up from germline, CDR1 is SGHRS and CDR2 is YFSETQ. Germline trimming cut 4 bases from V and 0 bases from J; bases unmatched to any gene: 6. CDR3 DNA sequence: TGCGCCAGCAGCCGGGACAGGAGTTCCTCTGGAAACACCATATATTTT. It yields the protein CASSRDRSSSGNTIYF.

This chain joins TRBV5-1 and TRBJ2-7, with D tentatively TRBD1 (6 bases). Germline V gene data show CDR1 as SGHRS and CDR2 as YFSETQ. Trimming stripped 2 bases from V and 4 bases from J, with 16 bases between. The CDR3 extends over 15 amino acids. CDR3 bases: TGCGCCAGCAGCTTTGGGCAGGGGCGATGGTACGAGCAGTACTTC. It specifies CASSFGQGRWYEQYF.

CDR3 in amino acids: CASSYVLADPYNEQFF. The CDR3 DNA reads TGCGCCAGCAGTTACGTTCTAGCGGACCCCTACAATGAGCAGTTCTTC. The rearrangement joins TRBV5-1 to TRBJ2-1; 7 bases match TRBD2. V lost 5 bases to trimming and J lost 2 bases; unmatched junction nucleotides: 10. This CDR3 region has 16 residues. Germline V gives CDR1 SGHRS, CDR2 YFSETQ.

The rearrangement uses TRBV28 and TRBJ2-7; 8 positions match TRBD1. J was trimmed by 2 bases and V by 6 bases; bases with no gene match: 15. The CDR3 extends over 17 amino acids. Germline CDR1 and CDR2: MDHEN and SYDVKM. CDR3 nucleotides: TGTGCCAGCAGCTCCCCACACCAAGACAGGGGTGCCTACGAGCAGTACTTC. It translates to CASSSPHQDRGAYEQYF.

V and J are TRBV18 and TRBJ2-7, with D maybe TRBD2 (5 bases). Germline V gene sequence: CDR1 KGHSH, CDR2 LQKENI. The CDR3 is 14 amino acids. Between the trimmed V and J ends, which lost 3 bases and 2 bases, there was a span of 11 bases. The CDR3 region has the DNA TGTGCCAGCTCACCGAGCGGCTCCACCTACGAGCAGTACTTC. It specifies CASSPSGSTYEQYF.

This clone was detected only once. CDR3 region: CASSSSRDSFTYEQYF. In DNA, the CDR3 is TGTGCCAGTAGTTCCTCCCGGGACAGCTTTACCTACGAGCAGTACTTC. The chain recombines TRBV19 with TRBJ2-7, with TRBD1 matching 7 bases. Germline CDR1 LNHDA, CDR2 SQIVND (reference sequence). The J segment lost 2 bases and the V segment lost 5 bases, leaving 12 bases of the junction unmatched. This CDR3 region has 16 residues.